The rows below give T cell receptor beta chains drawn from one sample of a study of T cell responses to AZD1222 COVID-19 vaccine. Profiled with immunoSEQ multiplex PCR; TCRdb holds only in-frame clones, not every one. The sample has some 130,000 clones; under 95% are singletons. The material was peripheral blood, obtained 28 days after the second AZD1222 dose. The receptors shown here come from an adult who received the AZD1222 COVID-19 vaccine. Each CDR3 is given with its conserved first and last residue. The order of the fields is J gene, D gene, V gene, clone size, CDR3 protein, CDR3 DNA. D genes are given only for firm matches. Some rows have no size entry. The others give once, few or many, or a class for an expanded clone.

j_call: TRBJ2-7; d_call: TRBD1; v_call: TRBV6-5; clone_size: -; cdr3_aa: CASSPGQGFNEQYF; cdr3_nt: TGTGCCAGCAGCCCGGGACAGGGCTTCAACGAGCAGTACTTC
j_call: TRBJ1-1; d_call: -; v_call: TRBV13; clone_size: -; cdr3_aa: CASSLVREGLNTEAFF; cdr3_nt: TGTGCCAGCAGCTTAGTAAGGGAGGGATTGAACACTGAAGCTTTCTTT
j_call: TRBJ1-2; d_call: TRBD1; v_call: TRBV7-6; clone_size: -; cdr3_aa: CASSPGQAAGYTF; cdr3_nt: TGTGCCAGCAGCCCTGGACAGGCTGCTGGCTACACCTTC
j_call: TRBJ2-6; d_call: -; v_call: TRBV27; clone_size: once; cdr3_aa: CASSGNSGANVLTF; cdr3_nt: TGTGCCAGCAGCGGAAACTCTGGGGCCAACGTCCTGACTTTC
j_call: TRBJ2-1; d_call: TRBD2; v_call: TRBV7-9; clone_size: -; cdr3_aa: CASSRLGAGGGYSNEQFF; cdr3_nt: TGTGCCAGCAGCCGCCTCGGAGCGGGGGGGGGCTATAGCAATGAGCAGTTCTTC
j_call: TRBJ1-5; d_call: -; v_call: TRBV5-1; clone_size: few; cdr3_aa: CASSLNQGPSQPQHF; cdr3_nt: TGCGCCAGCAGCTTAAATCAGGGGCCGAGTCAGCCCCAGCATTTT
j_call: TRBJ1-2; d_call: TRBD1; v_call: TRBV18; clone_size: -; cdr3_aa: CASSPPGTGDYGYTF; cdr3_nt: TGTGCCAGCTCACCACCCGGGACAGGGGACTATGGCTACACCTTC
j_call: TRBJ1-2; d_call: -; v_call: TRBV9; clone_size: -; cdr3_aa: CASSGPGRPASGYGYTF; cdr3_nt: TGTGCCAGCAGCGGTCCGGGACGACCAGCCTCCGGCTATGGCTACACCTTC
j_call: TRBJ2-1; d_call: -; v_call: TRBV9; clone_size: once; cdr3_aa: CASSVVGSDGNEQFF; cdr3_nt: TGTGCCAGCAGCGTAGTCGGTAGCGATGGAAATGAGCAGTTCTTC
j_call: TRBJ1-6; d_call: -; v_call: TRBV7-8; clone_size: -; cdr3_aa: CASSSGEGRTNSPLHF; cdr3_nt: TGTGCCAGCAGCTCGGGGGAGGGACGGACAAATTCACCCCTCCACTTT
j_call: TRBJ1-2; d_call: -; v_call: TRBV21-1; clone_size: few; cdr3_aa: CASSKGGGRRYGYTF; cdr3_nt: TGTGCCAGCAGCAAAGGTGGAGGGAGAAGGTATGGCTACACCTTC
j_call: TRBJ1-5; d_call: -; v_call: TRBV7-2; clone_size: -; cdr3_aa: CASSLARRSNQPQHF; cdr3_nt: TGTGCCAGCAGCTTAGCACGACGCAGCAATCAGCCCCAGCATTTT
j_call: TRBJ1-5; d_call: TRBD1; v_call: TRBV5-8; clone_size: once; cdr3_aa: CASSLLFRGNQPQHF; cdr3_nt: TGTGCCAGCAGCTTGTTATTCAGGGGGAATCAGCCCCAGCATTTT
j_call: TRBJ2-1; d_call: TRBD1; v_call: TRBV5-6; clone_size: -; cdr3_aa: CASSRDRGFGEQFF; cdr3_nt: TGTGCCAGCAGCCGGGACAGGGGCTTTGGGGAGCAGTTCTTC
j_call: TRBJ2-7; d_call: -; v_call: TRBV2; clone_size: -; cdr3_aa: CASSGGQVHEQYF; cdr3_nt: TGTGCCAGCAGTGGTGGACAAGTCCACGAGCAGTACTTC
j_call: TRBJ1-2; d_call: -; v_call: TRBV7-8; clone_size: -; cdr3_aa: CASSLGDYGYTF; cdr3_nt: TGTGCCAGCAGCTTAGGAGACTATGGCTACACCTTC
j_call: TRBJ2-1; d_call: TRBD2; v_call: TRBV4-1; clone_size: -; cdr3_aa: CASSQDWLAGAYLF; cdr3_nt: TGCGCCAGCAGCCAAGATTGGCTAGCGGGAGCGTACCTCTTC
j_call: TRBJ1-3; d_call: -; v_call: TRBV18; clone_size: -; cdr3_aa: CASSRGGAGNTIYF; cdr3_nt: TGTGCCAGCTCTCGGGGAGGGGCTGGAAACACCATATATTTT
j_call: TRBJ2-3; d_call: TRBD2; v_call: TRBV7-3; clone_size: once; cdr3_aa: CASSLSAAGGRTDTQYF; cdr3_nt: TGTGCCAGCAGCTTGTCAGCTGCGGGAGGTCGCACAGATACGCAGTATTTT
j_call: TRBJ2-7; d_call: -; v_call: TRBV4-1; clone_size: -; cdr3_aa: CASSPYSHDSYEQYF; cdr3_nt: TGCGCCAGCAGCCCGTACAGTCACGACTCCTACGAGCAGTACTTC
j_call: TRBJ2-3; d_call: -; v_call: TRBV24-1; clone_size: -; cdr3_aa: CATSAGNTGTDTQYF; cdr3_nt: TGTGCCACCAGTGCGGGGAACACCGGCACAGATACGCAGTATTTT
j_call: TRBJ1-5; d_call: TRBD1; v_call: TRBV7-9; clone_size: -; cdr3_aa: CASSLGRGQQISSQPQHF; cdr3_nt: TGTGCCAGCAGCTTAGGTAGGGGACAGCAAATCTCATCTCAGCCCCAGCATTTT
j_call: TRBJ1-6; d_call: TRBD1; v_call: TRBV29-1; clone_size: once; cdr3_aa: CSVSGQGNNSPLHF; cdr3_nt: TGCAGCGTTTCCGGACAGGGGAATAATTCACCCCTCCACTTT
j_call: TRBJ1-2; d_call: TRBD1; v_call: TRBV5-1; clone_size: -; cdr3_aa: CASSLGTGGGGPYGYTF; cdr3_nt: TGCGCCAGCAGCTTGGGGACAGGGGGCGGTGGCCCATATGGCTACACCTTC
j_call: TRBJ2-5; d_call: TRBD2; v_call: TRBV6-2/TRBV6-3; clone_size: once; cdr3_aa: CASSYGLADGETQYF; cdr3_nt: TGTGCCAGCAGTTACGGACTAGCAGACGGAGAGACCCAGTACTTC
j_call: TRBJ2-2; d_call: TRBD1; v_call: TRBV6-6; clone_size: -; cdr3_aa: CASSPKDRGRTGELFF; cdr3_nt: TGTGCCAGCAGTCCCAAAGACAGGGGGCGCACCGGGGAGCTGTTTTTT
j_call: TRBJ1-2; d_call: TRBD1; v_call: TRBV19; clone_size: -; cdr3_aa: CASSVQGARDYGYTF; cdr3_nt: TGTGCCAGTAGTGTACAGGGGGCGCGGGACTATGGCTACACCTTC
j_call: TRBJ1-6; d_call: TRBD1; v_call: TRBV12-5; clone_size: -; cdr3_aa: CASGPNTDRIGFNSPLHF; cdr3_nt: TGTGCTAGTGGTCCGAACACGGACAGGATAGGATTTAATTCACCCCTCCACTTT
j_call: TRBJ1-6; d_call: -; v_call: TRBV4-1; clone_size: -; cdr3_aa: CASSQDAARNSPLHF; cdr3_nt: TGCGCCAGCAGCCAAGATGCGGCAAGGAATTCACCCCTCCACTTT
j_call: TRBJ2-7; d_call: -; v_call: TRBV12-3/TRBV12-4; clone_size: -; cdr3_aa: CASSRSGTGQYF; cdr3_nt: TGTGCCAGCAGTCGGTCCGGGACCGGGCAGTACTTC
j_call: TRBJ1-2; d_call: -; v_call: TRBV5-1; clone_size: once; cdr3_aa: CASREHGGTNYGYTF; cdr3_nt: TGCGCCAGCAGAGAACACGGGGGGACTAACTATGGCTACACCTTC
j_call: TRBJ1-1; d_call: -; v_call: TRBV25-1; clone_size: -; cdr3_aa: CASGIAGPPNTEAFF; cdr3_nt: TGTGCCAGCGGGATCGCGGGCCCGCCGAACACTGAAGCTTTCTTT
j_call: TRBJ1-2; d_call: -; v_call: TRBV30; clone_size: -; cdr3_aa: CAWSYESGQFYYGYTF; cdr3_nt: TGTGCCTGGAGTTATGAGTCGGGGCAGTTTTACTATGGCTACACCTTC
j_call: TRBJ2-7; d_call: TRBD2; v_call: TRBV2; clone_size: -; cdr3_aa: CASSEVLAGGLYEQYF; cdr3_nt: TGTGCCAGCAGTGAAGTGTTAGCGGGAGGGTTATACGAGCAGTACTTC
j_call: TRBJ1-1; d_call: -; v_call: TRBV27; clone_size: few; cdr3_aa: CASSLSRQTFEAFF; cdr3_nt: TGTGCCAGCAGTTTATCGAGGCAGACCTTTGAAGCTTTCTTT
j_call: TRBJ2-1; d_call: -; v_call: TRBV7-9; clone_size: -; cdr3_aa: CASSSRRAMQYNEQFF; cdr3_nt: TGTGCCAGCAGCAGTCGGAGGGCCATGCAGTACAATGAGCAGTTCTTC
j_call: TRBJ1-3; d_call: -; v_call: TRBV30; clone_size: -; cdr3_aa: CAWSEGPSGPGRGGNTIYF; cdr3_nt: TGTGCCTGGAGTGAAGGTCCCTCGGGACCCGGGCGAGGTGGAAACACCATATATTTT
j_call: TRBJ1-2; d_call: -; v_call: TRBV7-8; clone_size: -; cdr3_aa: CASSPRRKMDSGYTF; cdr3_nt: TGTGCCAGCAGCCCACGCAGGAAGATGGACTCTGGCTACACCTTC
j_call: TRBJ2-1; d_call: -; v_call: TRBV5-8; clone_size: -; cdr3_aa: CASSFLARRDPRYNEQFF; cdr3_nt: TGTGCCAGCAGCTTTCTTGCCCGCCGGGACCCTCGCTACAATGAGCAGTTCTTC
j_call: TRBJ1-6; d_call: -; v_call: TRBV2; clone_size: -; cdr3_aa: CASSVRGPSNSPLHF; cdr3_nt: TGTGCCAGCAGTGTCAGAGGCCCGAGCAATTCACCCCTCCACTTT
j_call: TRBJ2-7; d_call: -; v_call: TRBV2; clone_size: -; cdr3_aa: CASTRGLYSYEQYF; cdr3_nt: TGTGCCAGCACCCGGGGCCTTTACTCCTACGAGCAGTACTTC
j_call: TRBJ1-4; d_call: -; v_call: TRBV27; clone_size: -; cdr3_aa: CASRGRTVGEKLFF; cdr3_nt: TGTGCCAGCCGAGGAAGGACAGTCGGGGAAAAACTGTTTTTT
j_call: TRBJ2-3; d_call: -; v_call: TRBV7-9; clone_size: -; cdr3_aa: CASSSPWGVGTDTQYF; cdr3_nt: TGTGCCAGCAGCTCCCCCTGGGGCGTCGGGACAGATACGCAGTATTTT
j_call: TRBJ1-3; d_call: -; v_call: TRBV5-5; clone_size: once; cdr3_aa: CASSLNSPGAGNTIYF; cdr3_nt: TGTGCCAGCAGCTTGAACAGTCCAGGGGCTGGAAACACCATATATTTT
j_call: TRBJ1-3; d_call: TRBD1; v_call: TRBV4-1; clone_size: -; cdr3_aa: CASSQVGQGPSGNTIYF; cdr3_nt: TGCGCCAGCAGCCAAGTGGGACAGGGGCCTTCTGGAAACACCATATATTTT
j_call: TRBJ1-6; d_call: -; v_call: TRBV10-1; clone_size: -; cdr3_aa: CASSVRASYNSPLHF; cdr3_nt: TGCGCCAGCAGTGTCAGGGCATCTTATAATTCACCCCTCCACTTT
j_call: TRBJ1-6; d_call: -; v_call: TRBV11-3; clone_size: -; cdr3_aa: CASSPPQGSNSPLHF; cdr3_nt: TGTGCCAGCAGCCCCCCCCAGGGATCTAATTCACCCCTCCACTTT
j_call: TRBJ1-1; d_call: -; v_call: TRBV6-5; clone_size: once; cdr3_aa: CASSRRGGGDTEAFF; cdr3_nt: TGTGCCAGCAGCCGCAGGGGAGGTGGCGACACTGAAGCTTTCTTT
j_call: TRBJ2-1; d_call: -; v_call: TRBV14; clone_size: -; cdr3_aa: CASSPATASNEQFF; cdr3_nt: TGTGCCAGCAGCCCCGCGACAGCGAGCAATGAGCAGTTCTTC
j_call: TRBJ2-7; d_call: TRBD1; v_call: TRBV9; clone_size: once; cdr3_aa: CASSVRDSPYEQYF; cdr3_nt: TGTGCCAGCAGCGTACGGGACAGTCCCTACGAGCAGTACTTC
j_call: TRBJ1-3; d_call: -; v_call: TRBV9; clone_size: -; cdr3_aa: CASSVAAGSAGNTIYF; cdr3_nt: TGTGCCAGCAGCGTAGCAGCAGGGAGCGCTGGAAACACCATATATTTT
j_call: TRBJ1-2; d_call: TRBD1; v_call: TRBV7-9; clone_size: once; cdr3_aa: CASSLYRGGYTF; cdr3_nt: TGTGCCAGCAGCTTATACAGGGGGGGCTACACCTTC
j_call: TRBJ1-5; d_call: TRBD1; v_call: TRBV24-1; clone_size: -; cdr3_aa: CATSDPRTGGNQPQHF; cdr3_nt: TGTGCCACCAGTGATCCTCGGACAGGGGGCAACCAGCCCCAGCATTTT
j_call: TRBJ1-5; d_call: -; v_call: TRBV27; clone_size: -; cdr3_aa: CASSPKSRDGPYSNQPQHF; cdr3_nt: TGTGCCAGCAGTCCCAAAAGCCGGGACGGACCATATAGCAATCAGCCCCAGCATTTT
j_call: TRBJ2-2; d_call: -; v_call: TRBV4-1; clone_size: -; cdr3_aa: CASSQSGSNTGELFF; cdr3_nt: TGCGCCAGCAGCCAAAGCGGGTCGAACACCGGGGAGCTGTTTTTT
j_call: TRBJ2-1; d_call: TRBD1; v_call: TRBV9; clone_size: -; cdr3_aa: CASSLGTGGYNEQFF; cdr3_nt: TGTGCCAGCAGCCTTGGGACAGGAGGTTACAATGAGCAGTTCTTC